These 26 T cell receptor beta chains came from one sample sequenced in a study of cytomegalovirus exposure and HLA in healthy donors. Vbeta (60) and Jbeta (13) primers were used in the PCR. TCRdb's table, derived via immunoSEQ multiplex PCR, lists solely in-frame clones and lacks some. The table has about 130,000 clones, about four fifths seen once. The specimen was PBMCs. These TCRs come from a woman aged 40-49 years in good health and CMV-seronegative.

This rearrangement joins TRBV4-1 to TRBJ2-5; the D gene is possibly TRBD1 (6 bases). The length of the CDR3 is 13 residues. Germline-derived CDR1 and CDR2 are MGHRA and YSYEKL. Trimming took off 3 bases at V and 4 bases at J, with 9 bases between the two ends. The CDR3 nucleotides read TGCGCCAGCAGCCACAACAGGGCAGAGACCCAGTACTTC. This encodes CASSHNRAETQYF.

The V call is TRBV7-2, the J call TRBJ1-6; D is unresolved. The CDR3 has 16 residues. CDR1 and CDR2 from the germline V gene are SGHTA and FQGNSA. The V end lost 1 base, the J end lost 0 bases, and 7 bases lay between the germline ends. DNA for the CDR3: TGTGCCAGCAGCTTAGGGAGGAGCTCCTATAATTCACCCCTCCACTTT. It specifies CASSLGRSSYNSPLHF.

The CDR3 DNA is TGTGCCTGGACCAGCCGTGGCGGGAGTACAGATACGCAGTATTTT. Its protein product is CAWTSRGGSTDTQYF. This chain uses TRBV30 with TRBJ2-3; 7 bases fit TRBD2. CDR3 length: 15 residues. CDR1 GTSNPN and CDR2 SVGIG come from the germline V gene (reference sequence). V was pared by 4 bases and J by 3 bases, with 10 bases of the junction left unmatched.

This sequence joins TRBV4-3 and TRBJ2-7; tentative D call: TRBD2 (6 bases). Germline V lookup: CDR1 LGHNA, CDR2 YSLEER. The CDR3 contains 16 residues. Deletions cut 3 bases from V and 2 bases from J, with 17 bases between. In nucleotides, the CDR3 is TGCGCCAGCAGCCAGGATTCTAGCGTGCCAACCTACGAGCAGTACTTC. As protein: CASSQDSSVPTYEQYF.

Comment on this clone: Additional DNA sequences in this sample encode the identical CDR3. V and J are TRBV11-2 and TRBJ1-1, with 7 bases aligning to TRBD1. This CDR3 has 15 residues. Germline CDR1 reads SGHAT; CDR2 reads FQNNGV. V was clipped by 5 bases and J by 3 bases; unmatched bases: 9. This chain's CDR3 is CASSKIGGVDTEAFF. CDR3 in DNA: TGTGCCAGCAGCAAAATAGGGGGCGTGGACACTGAAGCTTTCTTT. The full variable domain, completed using reference TRBV11-2 and TRBJ1-1, is EAGVAQSPRYKIIEKRQSVAFWCNPISGHATLYWYQQILGQGPKLLIQFQNNGVVDDSQLPKDRFSAERLKGVDSTLKIQPAKLEDSAVYLCASSKIGGVDTEAFFGQGTRLTVV.

This chain connects TRBV4-1 to TRBJ1-5; possibly TRBD1 for D (5 bases). V gave up 0 bases and J gave up 5 bases, with 14 bases separating them. The CDR3 is 16 residues long. Germline CDR1 is MGHRA and CDR2 is YSYEKL. The CDR3 loop reads CASSQDPTAKYQPQHF. The CDR3 coding sequence is TGCGCCAGCAGCCAAGATCCGACAGCTAAATATCAGCCCCAGCATTTT.

The genes are TRBV6-5 and TRBJ1-2; D gene unclear. This CDR3 is 15 amino acids long. Trimming removed 0 bases from V and 3 bases from J, with 11 bases in between. Germline V CDR1 and CDR2: MNHEY, SVGAGI. CDR3 amino acids: CASSYSKESHYGYTF. The CDR3 DNA reads as TGTGCCAGCAGTTACTCCAAGGAGTCTCACTATGGCTACACCTTC.

J is TRBJ2-7 and V is TRBV10-3; TRBD1 matches 9 bases. V shed 6 bases, J shed 6 bases, and the junction held 9 bases outside the gene matches. The CDR3 covers 14 residues. Germline values: CDR1 ENHRY, CDR2 SYGVKD. The CDR3 DNA reads as TGTGCCATCAGACTTCCGGGACAGGGTAGCGAGCAGTACTTC. Protein sequence: CAIRLPGQGSEQYF.

The count of this clone is one. V usage is TRBV20-1 and J usage is TRBJ1-2; D is ambiguous. Trimming left V 0 bases short and J 6 bases short, with 5 bases between. Germline V gives CDR1 DFQATT, CDR2 SNEGSKA (reference sequence). The CDR3 length is 11 residues. CDR3 protein: CSARDNDGYTF. In nucleotides, the CDR3 is TGCAGTGCTAGAGATAATGATGGCTACACCTTC.

The chain combines TRBV19 with TRBJ2-7; 7 bases line up with TRBD1. CDR3 size: 12 residues. V shed 7 bases, J shed 9 bases, and the junction held 9 bases outside the gene matches. CDR1 and CDR2 from the germline V gene are LNHDA and SQIVND (reference sequence). This CDR3 reads CASTNGQVGQYF. The CDR3 DNA follows: TGTGCCAGTACCAACGGACAGGTTGGGCAGTACTTC.

In regard to this clone: A read error may produce the germline difference seen at one junction end. The chain joins TRBV7-7 to TRBJ2-1; 14 positions agree with TRBD2. CDR3 length: 19 amino acids. Germline lookup yields CDR1 SSHAT and CDR2 FNYEAQ (reference sequence). The CDR3 DNA sequence: TGTGCTAGCAGCTCGAAGACTAGCGGGGGGGTGGGAGCCTACAATGAGCAGTTCTTC. As protein: CASSSKTSGGVGAYNEQFF.

For the CDR3, the DNA is TGTGCCATCAGTGAGTCGGACAGGGACAATCAGCCCCAGCATTTT. Protein sequence: CAISESDRDNQPQHF. The chain recombines TRBV10-3 with TRBJ1-5; TRBD1 agrees at 8 bases. Germline loops: CDR1 ENHRY, CDR2 SYGVKD. V lost 0 bases and J lost 3; bases outside the gene matches: 1. This CDR3 has 15 residues.

The J gene is TRBJ1-1, the V gene TRBV10-2; 8 bases are shared with TRBD1. The junction had 5 bases not matched to a gene; V was cut back by 6 bases and J by 2 bases. The germline V gene has CDR1 WSHSY and CDR2 SAAADI. There are 14 residues in the CDR3. The CDR3 DNA reads TGCGCCAGCAGGGGGACAGGCGAAAACACTGAAGCTTTCTTT. As protein: CASRGTGENTEAFF.

This clone was detected only a few times. V is TRBV5-1 and J is TRBJ2-2, with D possibly being TRBD1 (6 bases). Trimming took 1 base from V and 2 from J, leaving 15 bases between them. The CDR3 extends over 17 amino acids. The V gene's germline CDR1 is SGHRS and CDR2 YFSETQ. The CDR3 bases are TGCGCCAGCAGCTTGCGATTCCGGGACACCAACACCGGGGAGCTGTTTTTT. This sequence encodes CASSLRFRDTNTGELFF.

The chain is built from TRBV27 and TRBJ2-7; 9 nucleotides line up with TRBD1. J gave up 3 bases and V 0 bases, and 9 bases lay outside the gene matches. CDR3 length: 17 amino acids. Looked up from germline, CDR1 is MNHEY and CDR2 is SMNVEV (reference sequence). This CDR3 is CASSLSGTGLRGYEQYF. In nucleotides, the CDR3 is TGTGCCAGCAGTTTATCGGGGACAGGGTTAAGGGGCTACGAGCAGTACTTC.

The sample holds a few counts of this clone. The chain carries TRBV7-8 and TRBJ1-2; D ambiguous. The CDR3 totals 14 residues. Trimming removed 2 bases from V and 3 bases from J, with 10 bases in between. Germline CDR1 is SGHVS and CDR2 is FQNEAQ. CDR3 bases: TGTGCCAGCAGCTTAACCGTACGAGACTATGGCTACACCTTC. This sequence encodes CASSLTVRDYGYTF.

The chain couples TRBV5-1 to TRBJ2-2; 10 positions match TRBD2. Germline V CDR1 and CDR2: SGHRS, YFSETQ. V dropped 0 bases and J dropped 2; count of bases not matched to a gene: 4. This CDR3 is 17 amino acids long. Written as DNA, the CDR3 is TGCGCCAGCAGCTTGGAGCGGGGGGGCCCAAACACCGGGGAGCTGTTTTTT. It yields the protein CASSLERGGPNTGELFF.

V gene TRBV7-9 combines with J gene TRBJ1-2; D may be TRBD1 (5 bases). CDR3 length: 15 residues. Germline loops: CDR1 SEHNR, CDR2 FQNEAQ (reference sequence). With 7 bases removed from V and 0 bases from J, the gap between germline ends came to 15 bases. The CDR3 loop is CASTRGADPNYGYTF. CDR3 DNA: TGTGCCAGCACCCGCGGGGCAGACCCTAACTATGGCTACACCTTC.

This clone was found a few times. This rearrangement joins TRBV28 to TRBJ1-4, with 8 bases aligning to TRBD1. The CDR3 contains 15 residues. Trimming removed 1 base from V and 7 bases from J; junction bases left unmatched: 5. Germline CDR1 is MDHEN and CDR2 is SYDVKM. This chain's CDR3 is CASSLSDRASEKLFF. CDR3 nucleotides: TGTGCCAGCAGTTTATCGGACAGGGCATCTGAAAAACTGTTTTTT. Full variable domain (rest looked up from reference TRBV28 and TRBJ1-4): DVKVTQSSRYLVKRTGEKVFLECVQDMDHENMFWYRQDPGLGLRLIYFSYDVKMKEKGDIPEGYSVSREKKERFSLILESASTNQTSMYLCASSLSDRASEKLFFGSGTQLSVL.

DNA of the CDR3: TGTGCCAGCAGCCCTCGTGGGGTAGCGGGGGCGTCACCTGACGAGCAGTACTTC. Encoded protein: CASSPRGVAGASPDEQYF. The chain has TRBV4-2 and TRBJ2-7; 9 positions agree with TRBD2. CDR1 is LGHNA and CDR2 is YNFKEQ in the germline V gene. V shed 4 bases and J 5 bases; nucleotides not matched to a gene: 18. The CDR3 totals 18 residues.

V and J are TRBV6-5 and TRBJ2-5; TRBD2 matches at 7 bases. V dropped 6 bases and J dropped 5; count of bases not matched to a gene: 6. This CDR3 has 13 residues. Per germline, CDR1 MNHEY and CDR2 SVGAGI. CDR3 nucleotides: TGTGCCAGCAGCTCCGTGGGGGGGGAGACCCAGTACTTC. This translates into CASSSVGGETQYF.

The chain employs TRBV10-3 and TRBJ1-1; D ambiguous. Germline assignment: CDR1 ENHRY and CDR2 SYGVKD. V was pared by 1 base and J by 5 bases, with 8 bases between. This CDR3 spans 13 amino acids. The CDR3 spells CAISEYEGTEAFF. The CDR3 DNA follows: TGTGCCATCAGTGAGTATGAGGGAACTGAAGCTTTCTTT.

With respect to this clone: Distinct nucleotide sequences in the sample also encode this CDR3. The genes are TRBV9 and TRBJ1-1; 10 bases line up with TRBD1. Germline assignment: CDR1 SGDLS and CDR2 YYNGEE. CDR3 length equals 13 residues. J was trimmed by 7 bases and V by 4 bases; bases with no gene match: 4. In nucleotides, the CDR3 is TGTGCCAGCAGCCCTCGGACAGGGGGTGAAGCTTTCTTT. Translation gives CASSPRTGGEAFF.

The chain recombines TRBV15 with TRBJ1-1, with D possibly TRBD1 on 5 matching bases. Trimming removed 3 bases at V and 9 bases at J, with 20 bases between. This CDR3 has 15 amino acids. Germline V gene lookup returns CDR1 LNHNV and CDR2 YYDKDF (reference sequence). The CDR3 region is CATSRGGNVEAKAFF. The CDR3 DNA reads TGTGCCACCAGCAGGGGGGGGAATGTAGAGGCCAAAGCTTTCTTT.

This clone was recorded only once. V and J are TRBV7-2 and TRBJ2-3, with TRBD2 matching over 11 bases. The CDR3 runs 17 residues. Trimming removed 3 bases from V and 2 bases from J; junction bases left unmatched: 7. Germline V gene lookup returns CDR1 SGHTA and CDR2 FQGNSA. The CDR3 DNA is TGTGCCAGCAGCTTGATTGGGACTAGCGGTATCACAGATACGCAGTATTTT. It codes for CASSLIGTSGITDTQYF.

This clone was observed once. The chain combines TRBV4-1 with TRBJ2-4; 10 bases fit TRBD2. The CDR3 extends over 15 amino acids. Looked up from germline, CDR1 is MGHRA and CDR2 is YSYEKL. After removal of 1 base from V and 8 bases from J, the junction contained 5 bases not matched to a gene. The DNA of the CDR3 is TGCGCCAGCAGCCAAGGGGGAGCGGGGGGGGACATTCAGTACTTC. Amino acid sequence: CASSQGGAGGDIQYF.